The table lists the clone carrying this T cell receptor beta chain with a count of one. As yet, its antigen is unknown. The same CDR3 also results from other DNA sequences found in this sample. In germline, CDR1 is SGHNT, CDR2 YYREEE (reference sequence). This CDR3 comprises 13 residues. J gave up 8 bases and V 5 bases, and 9 bases lay outside the gene matches. These data originate in a study of T cell responses to AZD1222 COVID-19 vaccine. Sequenced by immunoSEQ multiplex PCR; TCRdb stores in-frame clones only, minus some. Here the sample spans nearly 110,000 clones, 85% to 95% being singletons. Study-level points and caveats: The study reported that nearly half of spike-specific TCRs target unmutated variant regions. Spike-specific TCR breadth and depth were elevated following two AZD1222 doses. Spike regions recognized by vaccine-associated CD4 TCRs spanned the protein, led by 160-218 and 743-854. Of the AZD1222 recipients, only 5 to 7 were seropositive at baseline.

The sequences come from peripheral blood, collected 28 days after the second AZD1222 dose. The TCR originated in an adult who received the AZD1222 COVID-19 vaccine. This chain connects TRBV5-4 to TRBJ1-2; 7 bases fit TRBD1. The CDR3 is CASSRQGVGGYTF. CDR3 bases: TGTGCCAGCAGTAGGCAGGGGGTAGGGGGCTACACCTTC.